Described below is a single T cell receptor beta chain sequence and its context. Its antigen is currently unknown. This sample stems from a study of cytomegalovirus exposure and HLA in healthy donors. In germline, CDR1 is LGHNA, CDR2 YNFKEQ. V lost 5 bases, J lost 2 bases, and 10 bases lay in between. This CDR3 has 13 residues. Clones were sequenced by immunoSEQ multiplex PCR, and TCRdb holds only the in-frame ones, with some missing. The repertoire has hundreds of thousands of clones, roughly 90% of them found once; the top ten carry about 12%. Study-level findings and limits: The dataset shows that most TCR sequences were rare, while some public TCRs occurred in many donors. Clusters of TCRs from the first cohort tended to co-occur in the 90 to 150 validation repertoires (as a later analysis found). Researchers counted some 150 TCR beta chains as cytomegalovirus-associated.

The TCR comes from a man younger than 35 in good health and CMV-seropositive. The chain is built from TRBV4-2 and TRBJ2-7; D gene unclear. Sequenced input: PBMCs. The CDR3 sequence is CASSSGPTYEQYF. DNA of the CDR3: TGTGCCAGCAGCTCCGGCCCGACCTACGAGCAGTACTTC.